One sample yielded the 6 T cell receptor beta chains listed below, sequenced in a study of long-term antiretroviral therapy in people with HIV. An immunoSEQ assay, version v3.0, was performed at survey level. The method was immunoSEQ multiplex PCR; TCRdb's version includes in-frame clones alone and lacks a portion of them. The table includes around 26,000 clones, roughly 84% detected once. Sequencing was performed on unsorted PBMCs, taken 3 years after starting antiretroviral therapy. These TCRs come from a man aged 50-60 years with HIV.

The J gene is TRBJ2-3, the V gene TRBV9; no reliable D call. Germline CDR1 reads SGDLS; CDR2 reads YYNGEE. This CDR3 region has 13 residues. Trimming pared 1 base from V and 4 bases from J, leaving 7 bases between. The CDR3 DNA reads as TGTGCCAGCAGCGTATTTCCAGCAGATACGCAGTATTTT. Translated, it gives CASSVFPADTQYF.

This sequence joins TRBV30 and TRBJ1-2; TRBD1 matches 7 bases. The V gene's germline CDR1 is GTSNPN and CDR2 SVGIG (reference sequence). This CDR3 has 18 residues. The V gene end was trimmed by 0 bases and the J gene end by 4 bases; junction bases not matched to a gene: 17. The CDR3 nucleotides read TGTGCCTGGAGTGTTAATTCGCCAGGGGGATTATCTAGCTATGGCTACACCTTC. Translating gives CAWSVNSPGGLSSYGYTF.

This clone was seen a few times. This chain connects TRBV7-9 to TRBJ2-3; D not certain. Germline loops: CDR1 SEHNR, CDR2 FQNEAQ (reference sequence). V dropped 5 bases and J dropped 5 bases, with 11 bases sitting between them. The CDR3 covers 13 residues. CDR3 loop: CASSPDSLDTQYF. In nucleotides, the CDR3 is TGTGCCAGCAGCCCGGATTCACTAGATACGCAGTATTTT. The full variable domain, in which reference TRBV7-9 and TRBJ2-3 provide the parts outside the CDR3, is DTGVSQNPRHKITKRGQNVTFRCDPISEHNRLYWYRQTLGQGPEFLTYFQNEAQLEKSRLLSDRFSAERPKGSFSTLEIQRTEQGDSAMYLCASSPDSLDTQYFGPGTRLTVL.

This sequence joins TRBV28 and TRBJ1-5; D remains unclear. Germline V gives CDR1 MDHEN, CDR2 SYDVKM. V was clipped by 6 bases and J by 7 bases, with 13 bases between them. This CDR3 has 13 amino acids. CDR3 protein: CASSLDFNQPQHF. CDR3 DNA sequence: TGTGCCAGCAGCCTAGATTTCAACCAGCCCCAGCATTTT.

This chain connects TRBV6-5 to TRBJ2-7, with 10 bases identical to TRBD1. The CDR3 is 14 amino acids. From germline, CDR1 is MNHEY and CDR2 SVGAGI. Losses at the gene ends were 7 bases for V and 3 bases for J; bases not matched to a gene: 6. The CDR3 protein is CASTKGQGHYEQYF. As DNA, the CDR3 is TGTGCCAGCACCAAGGGACAGGGGCACTACGAGCAGTACTTC.

The CDR3 bases are TGCGCCAGCAGCCAATCAAACCTAGCGGGGGAGACCTACAATGAGCAGTTCTTC. It specifies CASSQSNLAGETYNEQFF. The chain is built from TRBV4-3 and TRBJ2-1, with 10 bases matching TRBD2. Germline assignment: CDR1 LGHNA and CDR2 YSLEER. The trim removed 2 bases at V and 2 bases at J, leaving 9 bases unmatched. The length of the CDR3 is 18 residues.